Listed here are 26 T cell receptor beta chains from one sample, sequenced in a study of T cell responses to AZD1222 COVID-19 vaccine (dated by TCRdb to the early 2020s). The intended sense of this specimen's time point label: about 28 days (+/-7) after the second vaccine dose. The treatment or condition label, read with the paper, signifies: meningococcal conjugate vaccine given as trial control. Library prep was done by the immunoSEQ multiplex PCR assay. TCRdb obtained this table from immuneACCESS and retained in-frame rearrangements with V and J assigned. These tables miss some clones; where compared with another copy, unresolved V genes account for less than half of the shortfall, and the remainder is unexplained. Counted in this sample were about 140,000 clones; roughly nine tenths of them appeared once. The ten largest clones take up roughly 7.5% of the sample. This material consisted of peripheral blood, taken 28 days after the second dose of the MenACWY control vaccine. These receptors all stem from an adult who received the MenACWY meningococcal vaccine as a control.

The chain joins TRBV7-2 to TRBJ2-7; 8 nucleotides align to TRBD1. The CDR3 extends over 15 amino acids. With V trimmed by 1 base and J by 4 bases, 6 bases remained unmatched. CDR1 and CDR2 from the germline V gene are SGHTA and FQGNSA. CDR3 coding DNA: TGTGCCAGCAGCTTAGGGCAGGGGGCTATGTACGAGCAGTACTTC. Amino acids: CASSLGQGAMYEQYF.

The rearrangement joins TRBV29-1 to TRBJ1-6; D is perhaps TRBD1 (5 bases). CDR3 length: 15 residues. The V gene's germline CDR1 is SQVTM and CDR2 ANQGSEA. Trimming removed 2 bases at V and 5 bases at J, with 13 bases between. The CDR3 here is CSVESQGGHNSPLHF. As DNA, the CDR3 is TGCAGCGTTGAATCCCAGGGCGGCCATAATTCACCCCTCCACTTT.

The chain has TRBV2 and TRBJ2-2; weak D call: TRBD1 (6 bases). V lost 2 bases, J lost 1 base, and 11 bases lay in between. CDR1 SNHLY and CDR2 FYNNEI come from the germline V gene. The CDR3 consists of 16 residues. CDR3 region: CASSEFETGNTGELFF. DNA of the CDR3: TGTGCCAGCAGTGAATTTGAGACAGGGAACACCGGGGAGCTGTTTTTT.

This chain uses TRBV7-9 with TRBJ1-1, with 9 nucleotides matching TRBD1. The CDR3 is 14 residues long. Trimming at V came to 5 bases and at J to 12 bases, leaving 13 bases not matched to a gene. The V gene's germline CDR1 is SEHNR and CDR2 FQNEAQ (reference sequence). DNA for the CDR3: TGTGCCAGCAGCGTATTCGGGGGCGGACAGGGGCCTTTCTTT. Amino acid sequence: CASSVFGGGQGPFF.

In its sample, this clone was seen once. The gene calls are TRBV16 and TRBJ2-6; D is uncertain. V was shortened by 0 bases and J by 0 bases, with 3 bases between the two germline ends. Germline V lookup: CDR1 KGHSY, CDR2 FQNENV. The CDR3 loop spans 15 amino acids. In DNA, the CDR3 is TGTGCCAGCAGCCAATCCTTCTCTGGGGCCAACGTCCTGACTTTC. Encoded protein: CASSQSFSGANVLTF.

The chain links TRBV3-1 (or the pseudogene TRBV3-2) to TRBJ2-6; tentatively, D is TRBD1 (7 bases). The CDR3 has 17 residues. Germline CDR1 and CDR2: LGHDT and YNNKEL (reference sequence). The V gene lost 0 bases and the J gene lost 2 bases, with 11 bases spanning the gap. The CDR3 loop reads CASSQDLRGAGANVLTF. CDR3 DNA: TGTGCCAGCAGCCAAGATCTCAGGGGGGCTGGGGCCAACGTCCTGACTTTC.

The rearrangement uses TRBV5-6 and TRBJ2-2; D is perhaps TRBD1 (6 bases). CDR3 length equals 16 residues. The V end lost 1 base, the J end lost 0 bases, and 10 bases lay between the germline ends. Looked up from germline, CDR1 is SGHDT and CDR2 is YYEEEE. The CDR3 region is CASSLTGQPNTGELFF. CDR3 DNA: TGTGCCAGCAGCTTGACTGGACAGCCGAACACCGGGGAGCTGTTTTTT.

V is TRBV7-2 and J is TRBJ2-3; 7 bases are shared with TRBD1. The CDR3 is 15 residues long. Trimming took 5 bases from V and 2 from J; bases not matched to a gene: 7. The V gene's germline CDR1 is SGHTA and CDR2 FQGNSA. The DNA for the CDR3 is TGTGCCAGCAGCCCAAGACAGGGAAACACAGATACGCAGTATTTT. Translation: CASSPRQGNTDTQYF.

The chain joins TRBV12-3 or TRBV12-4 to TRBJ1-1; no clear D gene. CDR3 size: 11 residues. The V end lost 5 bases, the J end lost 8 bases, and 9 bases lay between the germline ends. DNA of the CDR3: TGTGCCAGCAGTCTCCTGAACGAAGCTTTCTTT. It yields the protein CASSLLNEAFF.

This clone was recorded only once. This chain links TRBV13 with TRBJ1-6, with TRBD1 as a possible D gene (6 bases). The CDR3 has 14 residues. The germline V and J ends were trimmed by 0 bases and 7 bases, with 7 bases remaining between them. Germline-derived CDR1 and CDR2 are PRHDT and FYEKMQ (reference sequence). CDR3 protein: CASSLGDRNSPLHF. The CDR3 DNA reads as TGTGCCAGCAGCTTAGGGGACAGAAATTCACCCCTCCACTTT.

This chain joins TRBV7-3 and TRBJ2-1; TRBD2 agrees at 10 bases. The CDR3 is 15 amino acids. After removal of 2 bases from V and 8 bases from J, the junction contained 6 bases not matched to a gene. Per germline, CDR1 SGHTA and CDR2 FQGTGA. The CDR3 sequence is CASSLYTSGTDEQFF. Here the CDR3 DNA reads TGTGCCAGCAGCTTATATACTAGCGGGACTGATGAGCAGTTCTTC.

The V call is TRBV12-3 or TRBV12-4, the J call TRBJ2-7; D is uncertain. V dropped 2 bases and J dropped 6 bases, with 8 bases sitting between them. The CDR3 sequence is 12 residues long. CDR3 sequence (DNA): TGTGCCAGCAGTTTAAATGCCGCCGAGCAGTACTTC. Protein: CASSLNAAEQYF.

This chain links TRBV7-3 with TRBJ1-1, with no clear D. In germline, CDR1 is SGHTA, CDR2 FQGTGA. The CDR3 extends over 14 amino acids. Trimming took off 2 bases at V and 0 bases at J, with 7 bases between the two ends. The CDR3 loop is CASSLGGMNTEAFF. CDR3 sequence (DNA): TGTGCCAGCAGCTTAGGCGGAATGAACACTGAAGCTTTCTTT.

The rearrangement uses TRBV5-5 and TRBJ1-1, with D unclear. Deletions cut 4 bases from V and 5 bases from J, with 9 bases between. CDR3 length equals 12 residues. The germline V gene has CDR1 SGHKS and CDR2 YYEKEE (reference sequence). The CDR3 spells CASSPHVTEAFF. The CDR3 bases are TGTGCCAGCAGCCCCCACGTTACTGAAGCTTTCTTT. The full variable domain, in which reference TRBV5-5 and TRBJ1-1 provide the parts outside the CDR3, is DAGVTQSPTHLIKTRGQQVTLRCSPISGHKSVSWYQQVLGQGPQFIFQYYEKEERGRGNFPDRFSARQFPNYSSELNVNALLLGDSALYLCASSPHVTEAFFGQGTRLTVV.

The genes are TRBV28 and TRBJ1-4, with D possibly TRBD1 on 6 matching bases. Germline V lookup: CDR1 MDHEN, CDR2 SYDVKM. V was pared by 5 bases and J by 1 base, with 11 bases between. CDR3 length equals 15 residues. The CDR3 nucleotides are TGTGCCAGCAGTCCCTCGACAGGAACTAATGAAAAACTGTTTTTT. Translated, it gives CASSPSTGTNEKLFF. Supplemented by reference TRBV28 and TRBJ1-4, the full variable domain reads DVKVTQSSRYLVKRTGEKVFLECVQDMDHENMFWYRQDPGLGLRLIYFSYDVKMKEKGDIPEGYSVSREKKERFSLILESASTNQTSMYLCASSPSTGTNEKLFFGSGTQLSVL.

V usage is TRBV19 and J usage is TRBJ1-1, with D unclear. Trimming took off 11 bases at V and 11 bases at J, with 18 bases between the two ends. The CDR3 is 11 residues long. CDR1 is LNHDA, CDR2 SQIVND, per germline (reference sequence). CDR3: CAAWGGLGAFF. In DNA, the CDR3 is TGTGCCGCGTGGGGAGGGCTGGGGGCTTTCTTT.

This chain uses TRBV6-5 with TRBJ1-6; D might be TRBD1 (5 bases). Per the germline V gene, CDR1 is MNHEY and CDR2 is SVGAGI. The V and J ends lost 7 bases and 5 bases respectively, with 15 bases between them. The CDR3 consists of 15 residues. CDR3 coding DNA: TGTGCCAGCAAAGTAGAGGGCAGGGATAATTCACCCCTCCACTTT. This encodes CASKVEGRDNSPLHF.

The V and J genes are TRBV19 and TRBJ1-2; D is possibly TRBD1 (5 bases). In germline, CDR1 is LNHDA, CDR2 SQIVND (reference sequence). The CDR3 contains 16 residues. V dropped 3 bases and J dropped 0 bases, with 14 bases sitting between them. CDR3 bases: TGTGCCAGTAGTATTTTCCAGGGCCCATCTAACTATGGCTACACCTTC. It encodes CASSIFQGPSNYGYTF.

As DNA, the CDR3 is TGTGCCAGCAGTTCCGTGGCAGACGAGCAGTACTTC. Translation gives CASSSVADEQYF. The rearrangement links TRBV6-5 to TRBJ2-7, with D unresolved. Looked up from germline, CDR1 is MNHEY and CDR2 is SVGAGI. The V gene lost 4 bases and the J gene lost 5 bases, with 9 bases spanning the gap. This CDR3 comprises 12 residues.

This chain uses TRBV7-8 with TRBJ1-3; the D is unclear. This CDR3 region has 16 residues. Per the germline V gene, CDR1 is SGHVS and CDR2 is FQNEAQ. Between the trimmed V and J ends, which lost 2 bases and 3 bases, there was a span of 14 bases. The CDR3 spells CASSLRPSVFGNTIYF. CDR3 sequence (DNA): TGTGCCAGCAGCTTAAGGCCGAGCGTCTTTGGAAACACCATATATTTT.

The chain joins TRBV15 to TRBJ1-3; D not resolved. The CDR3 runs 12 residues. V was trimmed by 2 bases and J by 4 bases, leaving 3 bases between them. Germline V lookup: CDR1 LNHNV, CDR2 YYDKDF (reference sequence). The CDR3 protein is CATSRQGNTIYF. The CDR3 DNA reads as TGTGCCACCAGCAGACAGGGAAACACCATATATTTT.

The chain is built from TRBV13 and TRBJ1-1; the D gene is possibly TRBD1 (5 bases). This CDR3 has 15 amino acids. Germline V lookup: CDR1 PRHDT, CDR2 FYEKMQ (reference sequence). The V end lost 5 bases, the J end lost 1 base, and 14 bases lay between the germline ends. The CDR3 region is CASSPFPGQNTEAFF. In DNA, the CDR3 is TGTGCCAGCAGCCCCTTCCCCGGACAGAACACTGAAGCTTTCTTT.

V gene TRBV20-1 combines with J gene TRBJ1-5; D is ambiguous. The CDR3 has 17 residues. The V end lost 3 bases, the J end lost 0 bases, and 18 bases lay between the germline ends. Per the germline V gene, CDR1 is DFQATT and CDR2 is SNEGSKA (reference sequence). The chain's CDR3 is CSASDPLTPDSNQPQHF. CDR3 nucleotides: TGCAGTGCTAGTGATCCTTTAACGCCAGATAGCAATCAGCCCCAGCATTTT.

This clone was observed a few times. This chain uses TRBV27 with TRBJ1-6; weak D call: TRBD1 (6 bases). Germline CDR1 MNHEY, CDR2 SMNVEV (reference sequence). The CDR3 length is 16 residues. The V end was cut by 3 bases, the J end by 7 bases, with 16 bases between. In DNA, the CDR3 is TGTGCCAGCAGTTTTGGGTCCAGGGGTGGCAATTCACCCCTCCACTTT. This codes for CASSFGSRGGNSPLHF.

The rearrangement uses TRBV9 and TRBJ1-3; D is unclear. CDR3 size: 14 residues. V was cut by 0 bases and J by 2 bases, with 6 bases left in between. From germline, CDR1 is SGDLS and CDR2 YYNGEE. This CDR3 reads CASSVGNTGNTIYF. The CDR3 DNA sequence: TGTGCCAGCAGCGTAGGAAACACTGGAAACACCATATATTTT.

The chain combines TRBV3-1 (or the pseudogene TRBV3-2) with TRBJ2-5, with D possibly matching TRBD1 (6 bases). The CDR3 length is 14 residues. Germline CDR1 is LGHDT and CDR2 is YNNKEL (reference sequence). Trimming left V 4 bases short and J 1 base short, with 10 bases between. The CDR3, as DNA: TGTGCCAGCAGCCCAAGGACAGCCCAAGAGACCCAGTACTTC. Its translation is CASSPRTAQETQYF.